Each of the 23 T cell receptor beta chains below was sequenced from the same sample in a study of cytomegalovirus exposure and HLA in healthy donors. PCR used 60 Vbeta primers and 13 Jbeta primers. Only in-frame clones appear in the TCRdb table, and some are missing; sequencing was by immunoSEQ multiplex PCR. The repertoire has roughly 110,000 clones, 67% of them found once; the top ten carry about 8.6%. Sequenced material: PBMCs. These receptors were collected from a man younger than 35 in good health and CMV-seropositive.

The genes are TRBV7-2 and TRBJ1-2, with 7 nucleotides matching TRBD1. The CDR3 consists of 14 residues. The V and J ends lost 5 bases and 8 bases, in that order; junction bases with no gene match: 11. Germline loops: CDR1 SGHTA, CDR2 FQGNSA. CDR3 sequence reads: CASSNRQGREGYTF. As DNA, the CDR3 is TGTGCCAGCAGCAACCGACAGGGCAGGGAGGGCTACACCTTC.

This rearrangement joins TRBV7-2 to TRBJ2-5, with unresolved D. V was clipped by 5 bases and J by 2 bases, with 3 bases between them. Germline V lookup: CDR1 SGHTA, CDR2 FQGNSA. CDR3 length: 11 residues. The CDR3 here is CASSRQETQYF. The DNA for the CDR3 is TGTGCCAGCAGCCGGCAAGAGACCCAGTACTTC.

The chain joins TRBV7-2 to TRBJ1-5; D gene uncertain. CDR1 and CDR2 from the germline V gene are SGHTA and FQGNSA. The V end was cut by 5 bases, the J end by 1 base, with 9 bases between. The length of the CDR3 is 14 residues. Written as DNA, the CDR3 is TGTGCCAGCAGCCTGGATAGCAGCAATCAGCCCCAGCATTTT. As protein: CASSLDSSNQPQHF.

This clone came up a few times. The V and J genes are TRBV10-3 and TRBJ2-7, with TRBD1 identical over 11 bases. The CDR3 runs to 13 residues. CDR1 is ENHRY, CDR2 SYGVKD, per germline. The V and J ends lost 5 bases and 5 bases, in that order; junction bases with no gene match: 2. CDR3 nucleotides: TGTGCCATCAGTCGGACAGGGGGCAACGAGCAGTACGTC. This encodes CAISRTGGNEQYV.

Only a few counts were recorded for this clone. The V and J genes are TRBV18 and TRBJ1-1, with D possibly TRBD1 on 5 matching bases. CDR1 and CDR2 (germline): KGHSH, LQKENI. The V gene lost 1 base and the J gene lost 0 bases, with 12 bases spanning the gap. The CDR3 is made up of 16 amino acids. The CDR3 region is CASSPRQGFMNTEAFF. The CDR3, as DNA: TGTGCCAGCTCACCACGGCAGGGATTTATGAACACTGAAGCTTTCTTT. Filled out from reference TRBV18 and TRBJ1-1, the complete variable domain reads NAGVMQNPRHLVRRRGQEARLRCSPMKGHSHVYWYRQLPEEGLKFMVYLQKENIIDESGMPKERFSAEFPKEGPSILRIQQVVRGDSAAYFCASSPRQGFMNTEAFFGQGTRLTVV.

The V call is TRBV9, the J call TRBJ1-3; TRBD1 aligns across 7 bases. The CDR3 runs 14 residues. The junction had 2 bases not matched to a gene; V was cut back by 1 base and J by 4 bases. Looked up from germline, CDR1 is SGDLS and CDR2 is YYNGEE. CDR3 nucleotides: TGTGCCAGCAGCGTAAGGGGGCGAGGAAACACCATATATTTT. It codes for CASSVRGRGNTIYF. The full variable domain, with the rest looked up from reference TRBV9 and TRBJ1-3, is DSGVTQTPKHLITATGQRVTLRCSPRSGDLSVYWYQQSLDQGLQFLIQYYNGEERAKGNILERFSAQQFPDLHSELNLSSLELGDSALYFCASSVRGRGNTIYFGEGSWLTVV.

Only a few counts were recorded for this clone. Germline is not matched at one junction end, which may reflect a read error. The CDR3 protein is CASRLDYATDTQYF. For the CDR3, the DNA is TGCGCCAGCAGATTGGACTATGCCACAGATACGCAGTATTTT. The chain couples TRBV5-1 to TRBJ2-3, with D tentatively TRBD2 (6 bases). In germline, CDR1 is SGHRS, CDR2 YFSETQ. This CDR3 has 14 residues.

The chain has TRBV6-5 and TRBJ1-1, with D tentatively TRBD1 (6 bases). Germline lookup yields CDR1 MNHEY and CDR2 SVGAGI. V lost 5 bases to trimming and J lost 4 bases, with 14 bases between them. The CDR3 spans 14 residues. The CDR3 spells CASSRTGSRTEAFF. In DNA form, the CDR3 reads TGTGCCAGCAGTCGAACAGGGTCGCGCACTGAAGCTTTCTTT.

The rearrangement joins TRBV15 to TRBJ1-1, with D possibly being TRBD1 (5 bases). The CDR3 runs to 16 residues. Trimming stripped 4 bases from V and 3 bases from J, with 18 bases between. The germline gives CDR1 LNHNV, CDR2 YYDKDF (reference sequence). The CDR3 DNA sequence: TGTGCCACCAGCACACAGAACCAGGGTAGGGACACTGAAGCTTTCTTT. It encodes CATSTQNQGRDTEAFF.

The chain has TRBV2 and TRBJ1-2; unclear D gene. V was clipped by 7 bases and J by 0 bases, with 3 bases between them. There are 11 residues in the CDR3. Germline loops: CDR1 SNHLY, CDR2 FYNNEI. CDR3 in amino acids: CASTANYGYTF. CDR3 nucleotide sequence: TGTGCCAGCACAGCTAACTATGGCTACACCTTC.

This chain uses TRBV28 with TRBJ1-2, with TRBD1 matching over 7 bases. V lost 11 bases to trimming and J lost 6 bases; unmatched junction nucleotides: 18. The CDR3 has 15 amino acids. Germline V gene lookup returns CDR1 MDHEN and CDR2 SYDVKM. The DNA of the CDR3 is TGTGCCGGCCAGAAGGGGGCTTCTATATTGAATGGCTACACCTTC. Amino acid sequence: CAGQKGASILNGYTF.

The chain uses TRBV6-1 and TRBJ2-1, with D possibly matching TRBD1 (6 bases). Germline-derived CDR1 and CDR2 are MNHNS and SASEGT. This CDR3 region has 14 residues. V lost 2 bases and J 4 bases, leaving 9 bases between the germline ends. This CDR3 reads CASSEYRVYNEQFF. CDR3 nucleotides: TGTGCCAGCAGTGAATACAGGGTTTACAATGAGCAGTTCTTC.

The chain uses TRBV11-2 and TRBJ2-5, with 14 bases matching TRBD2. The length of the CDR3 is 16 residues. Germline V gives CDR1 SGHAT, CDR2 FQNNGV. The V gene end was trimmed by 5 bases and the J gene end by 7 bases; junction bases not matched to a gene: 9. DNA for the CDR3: TGTGCCAGCAGCCCCGGGACTAGCGGGGGCGCGTGGACCCAGTACTTC. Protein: CASSPGTSGGAWTQYF.

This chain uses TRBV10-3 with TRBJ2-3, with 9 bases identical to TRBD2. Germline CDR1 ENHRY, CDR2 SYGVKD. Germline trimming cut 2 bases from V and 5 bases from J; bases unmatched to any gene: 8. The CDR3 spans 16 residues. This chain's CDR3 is CAISEDLAGPGDTQYF. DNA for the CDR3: TGTGCCATCAGTGAGGACCTAGCGGGGCCGGGAGATACGCAGTATTTT.

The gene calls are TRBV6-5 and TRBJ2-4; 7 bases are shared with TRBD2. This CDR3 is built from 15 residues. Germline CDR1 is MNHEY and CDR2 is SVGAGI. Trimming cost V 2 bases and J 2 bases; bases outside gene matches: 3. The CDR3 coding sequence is TGTGCCAGCAGTTACGTAGCGGGCACCAAAAACATTCAGTACTTC. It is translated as CASSYVAGTKNIQYF.

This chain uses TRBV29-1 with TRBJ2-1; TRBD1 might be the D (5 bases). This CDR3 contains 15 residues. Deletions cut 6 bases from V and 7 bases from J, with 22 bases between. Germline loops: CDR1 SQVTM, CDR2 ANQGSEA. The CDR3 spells CSVVKLRGLGNEQFF. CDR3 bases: TGCAGCGTGGTGAAACTAAGGGGATTGGGGAATGAGCAGTTCTTC.

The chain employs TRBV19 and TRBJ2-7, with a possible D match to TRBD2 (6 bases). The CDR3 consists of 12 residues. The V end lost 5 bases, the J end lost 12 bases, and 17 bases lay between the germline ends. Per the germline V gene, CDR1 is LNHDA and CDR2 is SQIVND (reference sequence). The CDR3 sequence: CASSYSPGTLYF. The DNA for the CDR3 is TGTGCCAGTAGTTATTCGCCCGGGACTTTGTACTTC.

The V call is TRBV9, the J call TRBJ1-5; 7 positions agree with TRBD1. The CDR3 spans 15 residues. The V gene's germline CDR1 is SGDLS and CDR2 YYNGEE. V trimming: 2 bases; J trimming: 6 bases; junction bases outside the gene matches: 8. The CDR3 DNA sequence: TGTGCCAGCAGCGTCGGACAGGAAGGAGGTCAGCCCCAGCATTTT. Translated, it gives CASSVGQEGGQPQHF.

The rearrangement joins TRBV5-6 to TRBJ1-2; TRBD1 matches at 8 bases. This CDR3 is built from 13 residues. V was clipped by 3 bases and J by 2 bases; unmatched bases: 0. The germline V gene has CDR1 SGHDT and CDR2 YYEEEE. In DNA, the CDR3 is TGTGCCAGCAGCTGGACAGGGAACTATGGCTACACCTTC. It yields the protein CASSWTGNYGYTF.

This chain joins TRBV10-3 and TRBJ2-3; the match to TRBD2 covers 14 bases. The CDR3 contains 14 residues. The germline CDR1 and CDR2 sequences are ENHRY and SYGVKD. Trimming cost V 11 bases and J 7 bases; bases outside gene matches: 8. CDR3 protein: CAVRTSGGPNTQYF. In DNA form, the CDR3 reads TGTGCCGTTAGGACTAGCGGGGGGCCCAATACGCAGTATTTT.

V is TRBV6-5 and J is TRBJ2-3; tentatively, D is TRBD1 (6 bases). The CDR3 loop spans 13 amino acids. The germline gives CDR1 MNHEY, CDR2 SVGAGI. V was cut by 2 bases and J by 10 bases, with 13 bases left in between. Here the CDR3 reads CASSYGPGDAQYF. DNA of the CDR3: TGTGCCAGCAGTTACGGCCCAGGGGATGCGCAGTATTTT.

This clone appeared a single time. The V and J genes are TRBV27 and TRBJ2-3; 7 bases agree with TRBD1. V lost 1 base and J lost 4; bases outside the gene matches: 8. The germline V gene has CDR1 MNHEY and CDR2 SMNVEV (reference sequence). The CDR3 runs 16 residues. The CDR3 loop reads CASSLLVTGVADTQYF. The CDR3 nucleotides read TGTGCCAGCAGTTTATTGGTCACAGGGGTGGCAGATACGCAGTATTTT.

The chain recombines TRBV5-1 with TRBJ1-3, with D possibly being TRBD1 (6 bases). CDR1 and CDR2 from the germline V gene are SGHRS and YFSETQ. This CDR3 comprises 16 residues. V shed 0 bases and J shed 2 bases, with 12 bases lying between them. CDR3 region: CASSLGQGSAGNTIYF. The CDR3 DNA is TGCGCCAGCAGCTTGGGGCAGGGGAGTGCTGGAAACACCATATATTTT.